At least ten counts were recorded for the clone carrying this T cell receptor beta chain. TCRdb re-called the PCR reads through MiXCR, storing one row per CDR3 protein. The sample yields fewer than 90,000 distinct CDR3 sequences, 51% seen once. Looked up from germline, CDR1 is KGHSH and CDR2 is LQKENI. V lost 3 bases to trimming and J lost 5 bases; unmatched junction nucleotides: 6. This CDR3 is 14 amino acids long. The data originate from a study of CDR3 diversity in severe acne. This chain uses TRBV18 with TRBJ2-5, with 7 positions matching TRBD2. The sample comprised blood. This clonotype was sampled from a male donor in good health, without acne. DNA for the CDR3: TGTGCCAGCTCACCCACCGGGCGGGAGGAGACCCAGTACTTC. This sequence encodes CASSPTGREETQYF. The full variable domain, its missing parts supplied by reference TRBV18 and TRBJ2-5, is NAGVMQNPRHLVRRRGQEARLRCSPMKGHSHVYWYRQLPEEGLKFMVYLQKENIIDESGMPKERFSAEFPKEGPSILRIQQVVRGDSAAYFCASSPTGREETQYFGPGTRLLVL.